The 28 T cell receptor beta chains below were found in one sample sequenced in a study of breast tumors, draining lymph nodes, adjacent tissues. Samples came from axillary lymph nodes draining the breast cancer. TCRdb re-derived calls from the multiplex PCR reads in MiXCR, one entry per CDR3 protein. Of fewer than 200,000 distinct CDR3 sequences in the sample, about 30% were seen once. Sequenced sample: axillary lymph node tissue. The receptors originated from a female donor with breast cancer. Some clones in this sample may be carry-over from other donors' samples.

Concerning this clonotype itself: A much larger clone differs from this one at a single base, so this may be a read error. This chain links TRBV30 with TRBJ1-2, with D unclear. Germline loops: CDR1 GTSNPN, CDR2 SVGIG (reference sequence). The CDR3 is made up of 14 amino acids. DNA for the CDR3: TGTGCCTGGGGTGTGACACCCACAAACTATGGCTACACCTTC. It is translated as CAWGVTPTNYGYTF.

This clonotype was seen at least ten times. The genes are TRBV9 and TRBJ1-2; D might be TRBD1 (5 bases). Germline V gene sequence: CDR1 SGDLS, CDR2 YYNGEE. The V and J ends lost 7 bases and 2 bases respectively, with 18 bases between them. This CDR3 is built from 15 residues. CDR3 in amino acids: CASQPGRGPNYGYTF. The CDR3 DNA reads TGTGCCAGCCAACCGGGCCGGGGCCCAAACTATGGCTACACCTTC.

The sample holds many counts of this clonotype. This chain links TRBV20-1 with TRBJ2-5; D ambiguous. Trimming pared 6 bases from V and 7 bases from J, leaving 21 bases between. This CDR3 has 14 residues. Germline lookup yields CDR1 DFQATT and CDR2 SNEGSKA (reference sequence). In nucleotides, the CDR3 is TGCAGTGCAGGCAGTTTTGAATTCGGAGCGACCCAGTACTTC. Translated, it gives CSAGSFEFGATQYF.

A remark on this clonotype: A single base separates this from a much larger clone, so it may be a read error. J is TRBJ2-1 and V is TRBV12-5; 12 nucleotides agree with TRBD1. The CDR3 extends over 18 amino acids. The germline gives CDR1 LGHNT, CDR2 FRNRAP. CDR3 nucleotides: TGTGCTAGTGGCCTAACCGGGACAGGGGGCGCCAAGTACAGTGAGCAGTTCTTC. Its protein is CASGLTGTGGAKYSEQFF. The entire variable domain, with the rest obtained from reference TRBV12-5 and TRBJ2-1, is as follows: DARVTQTPRHKVTEMGQEVTMRCQPILGHNTVFWYRQTMMQGLELLAYFRNRAPLDDSGMPKDRFSAEMPDATLATLKIQPSEPRDSAVYFCASGLTGTGGAKYSEQFFGPGTRLTVL.

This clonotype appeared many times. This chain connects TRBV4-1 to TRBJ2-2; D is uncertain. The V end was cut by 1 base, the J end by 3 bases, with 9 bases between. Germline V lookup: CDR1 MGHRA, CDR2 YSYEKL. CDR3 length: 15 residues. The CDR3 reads CASSQGRAYTGELFF. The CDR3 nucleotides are TGCGCCAGCAGCCAAGGTCGGGCTTACACCGGGGAGCTGTTTTTT.

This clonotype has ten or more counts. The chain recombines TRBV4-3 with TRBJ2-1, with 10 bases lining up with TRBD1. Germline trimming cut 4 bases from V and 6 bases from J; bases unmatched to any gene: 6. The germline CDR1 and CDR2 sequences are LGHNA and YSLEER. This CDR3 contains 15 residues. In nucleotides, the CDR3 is TGCGCCAGCAGCCGATGGGACAGGGGATCCAATGAGCAGTTCTTC. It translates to CASSRWDRGSNEQFF.

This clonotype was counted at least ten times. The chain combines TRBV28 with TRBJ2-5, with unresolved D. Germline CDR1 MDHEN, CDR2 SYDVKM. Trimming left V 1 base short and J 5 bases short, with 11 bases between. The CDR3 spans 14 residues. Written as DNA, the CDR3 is TGTGCCAGCAGTTTATCTCTGCCAGAGGAGACCCAGTACTTC. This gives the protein CASSLSLPEETQYF.

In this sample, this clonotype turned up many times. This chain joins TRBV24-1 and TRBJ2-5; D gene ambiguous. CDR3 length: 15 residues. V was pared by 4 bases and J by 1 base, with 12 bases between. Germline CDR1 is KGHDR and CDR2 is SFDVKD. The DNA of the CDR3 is TGTGCCACCAGTGAGCCGACGGACCCCCAAGAGACCCAGTACTTC. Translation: CATSEPTDPQETQYF.

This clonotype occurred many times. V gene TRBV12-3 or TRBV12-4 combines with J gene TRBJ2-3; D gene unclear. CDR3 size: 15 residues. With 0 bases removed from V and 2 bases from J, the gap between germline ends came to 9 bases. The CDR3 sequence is CASSLALGFTDTQYF. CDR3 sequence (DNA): TGTGCCAGCAGTTTAGCGCTCGGGTTCACAGATACGCAGTATTTT.

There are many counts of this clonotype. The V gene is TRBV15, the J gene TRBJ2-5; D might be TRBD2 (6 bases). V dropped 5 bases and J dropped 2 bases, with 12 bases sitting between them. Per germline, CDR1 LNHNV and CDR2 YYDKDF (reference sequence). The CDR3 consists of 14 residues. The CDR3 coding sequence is TGTGCCACCAGCGGATGGGGACTTCAAGAGACCCAGTACTTC. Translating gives CATSGWGLQETQYF.

The DNA for the CDR3 is TGTGCCACCAGCAGCGTAGGCAAGGGTACCTACGAGCAGTACTTC. This codes for CATSSVGKGTYEQYF. The chain is built from TRBV15 and TRBJ2-7; unclear D gene. V was cut by 3 bases and J by 2 bases, with 14 bases left in between. Germline-derived CDR1 and CDR2 are LNHNV and YYDKDF (reference sequence). CDR3 length: 15 amino acids.

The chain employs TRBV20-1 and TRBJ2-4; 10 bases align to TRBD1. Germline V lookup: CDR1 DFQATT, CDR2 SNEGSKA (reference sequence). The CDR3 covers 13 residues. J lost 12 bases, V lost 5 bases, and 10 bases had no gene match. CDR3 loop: CSALTTGGSTQYF. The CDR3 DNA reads TGCAGTGCTCTAACGACAGGGGGCAGCACTCAGTACTTC.

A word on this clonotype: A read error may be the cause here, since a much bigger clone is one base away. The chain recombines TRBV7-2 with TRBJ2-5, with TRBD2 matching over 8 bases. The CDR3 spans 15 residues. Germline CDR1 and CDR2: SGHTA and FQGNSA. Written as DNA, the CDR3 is TGTGCCAGCAGCCCGGGGGGGGGACGGGAAGAGGCCCAGCACTTC. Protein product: CASSPGGGREEAQHF.

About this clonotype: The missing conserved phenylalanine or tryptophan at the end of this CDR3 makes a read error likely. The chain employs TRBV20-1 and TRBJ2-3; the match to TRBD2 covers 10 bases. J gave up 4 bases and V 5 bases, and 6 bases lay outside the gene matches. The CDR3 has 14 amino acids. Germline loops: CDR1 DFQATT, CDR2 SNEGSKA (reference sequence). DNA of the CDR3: TGCAGTGCTCCCCGACTAGCGGGCCCAGATACGCAGTATTCT. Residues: CSAPRLAGPDTQYS.

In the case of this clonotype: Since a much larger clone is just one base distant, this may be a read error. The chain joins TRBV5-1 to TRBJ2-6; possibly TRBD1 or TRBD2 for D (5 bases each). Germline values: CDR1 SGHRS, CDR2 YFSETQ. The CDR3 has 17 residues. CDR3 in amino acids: CVSSPGPLLGGANVLTF. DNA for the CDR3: TGCGTCAGCAGCCCGGGACCTCTCCTGGGGGGGGCCAACGTCCTGACTTTC.

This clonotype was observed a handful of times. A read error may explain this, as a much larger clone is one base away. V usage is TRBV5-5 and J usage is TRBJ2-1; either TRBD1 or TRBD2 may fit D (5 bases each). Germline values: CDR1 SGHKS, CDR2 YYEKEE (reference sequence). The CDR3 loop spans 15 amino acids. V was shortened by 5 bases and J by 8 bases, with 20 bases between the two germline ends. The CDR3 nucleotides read TGTGCCAGCAGTGAGCCGGGACCGGTGTTAGATGAGCAGTTCTTC. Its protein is CASSEPGPVLDEQFF. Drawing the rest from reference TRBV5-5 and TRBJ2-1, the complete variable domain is DAGVTQSPTHLIKTRGQQVTLRCSPISGHKSVSWYQQVLGQGPQFIFQYYEKEERGRGNFPDRFSARQFPNYSSELNVNALLLGDSALYLCASSEPGPVLDEQFFGPGTRLTVL.

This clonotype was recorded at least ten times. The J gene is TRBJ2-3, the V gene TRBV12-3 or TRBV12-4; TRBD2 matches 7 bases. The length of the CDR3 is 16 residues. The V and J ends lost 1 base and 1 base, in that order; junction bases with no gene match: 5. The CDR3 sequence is CASSLGRLAGTDTQYF. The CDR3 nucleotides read TGTGCCAGCAGTTTAGGGAGGCTAGCGGGCACAGATACGCAGTATTTT.

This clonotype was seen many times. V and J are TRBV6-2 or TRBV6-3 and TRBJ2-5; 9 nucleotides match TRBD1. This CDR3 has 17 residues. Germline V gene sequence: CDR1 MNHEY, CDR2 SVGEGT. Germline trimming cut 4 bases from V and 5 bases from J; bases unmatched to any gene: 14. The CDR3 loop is CASSFHPGTGRMETQYF. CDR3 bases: TGTGCCAGCAGTTTTCATCCAGGGACAGGGAGAATGGAGACCCAGTACTTC.

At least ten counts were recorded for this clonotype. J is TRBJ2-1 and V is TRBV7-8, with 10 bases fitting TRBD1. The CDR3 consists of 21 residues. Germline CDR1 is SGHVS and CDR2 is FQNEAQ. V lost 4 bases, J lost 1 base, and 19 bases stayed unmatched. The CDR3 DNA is TGTGCCAGCAGCTCGCAGGTCGGTGGGCTTCCGGGACAGGGGTCCTACAATGAGCAGTTCTTC. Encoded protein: CASSSQVGGLPGQGSYNEQFF.

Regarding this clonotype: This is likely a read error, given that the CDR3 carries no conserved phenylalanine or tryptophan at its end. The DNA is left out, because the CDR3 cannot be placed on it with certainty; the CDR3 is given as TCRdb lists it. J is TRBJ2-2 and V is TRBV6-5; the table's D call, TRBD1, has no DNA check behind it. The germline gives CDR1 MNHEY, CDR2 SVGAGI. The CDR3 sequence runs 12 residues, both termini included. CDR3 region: CASSYSVTARLV.

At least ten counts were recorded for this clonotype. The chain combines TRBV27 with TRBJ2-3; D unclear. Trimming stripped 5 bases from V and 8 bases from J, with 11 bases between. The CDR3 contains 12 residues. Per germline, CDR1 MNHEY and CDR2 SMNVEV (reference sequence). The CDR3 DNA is TGTGCCAGCAGTGACTTACGCGGTACGCAGTATTTT. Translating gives CASSDLRGTQYF.

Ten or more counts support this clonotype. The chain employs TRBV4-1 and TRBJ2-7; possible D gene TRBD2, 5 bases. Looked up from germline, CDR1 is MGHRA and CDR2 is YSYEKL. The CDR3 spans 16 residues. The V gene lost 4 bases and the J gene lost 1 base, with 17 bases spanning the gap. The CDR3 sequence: CASSRNWAGQSYEQYF. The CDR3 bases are TGCGCCAGCAGCCGAAATTGGGCGGGCCAATCCTACGAGCAGTACTTC.

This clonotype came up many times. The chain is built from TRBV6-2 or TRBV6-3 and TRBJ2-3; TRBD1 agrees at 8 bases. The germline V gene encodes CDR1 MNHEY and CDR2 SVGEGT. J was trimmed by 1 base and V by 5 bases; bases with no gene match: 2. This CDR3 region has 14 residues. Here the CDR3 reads CASSDRGGTDTQYF. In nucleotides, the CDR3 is TGTGCCAGCAGTGACAGGGGTGGCACAGATACGCAGTATTTT.

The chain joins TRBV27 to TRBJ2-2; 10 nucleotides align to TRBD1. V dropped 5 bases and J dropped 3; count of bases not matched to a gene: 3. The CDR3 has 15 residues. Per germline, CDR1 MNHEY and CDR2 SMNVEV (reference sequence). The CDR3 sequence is CASSEGQGYTGELFF. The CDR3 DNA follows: TGTGCCAGCAGTGAGGGACAGGGGTACACCGGGGAGCTGTTTTTT.

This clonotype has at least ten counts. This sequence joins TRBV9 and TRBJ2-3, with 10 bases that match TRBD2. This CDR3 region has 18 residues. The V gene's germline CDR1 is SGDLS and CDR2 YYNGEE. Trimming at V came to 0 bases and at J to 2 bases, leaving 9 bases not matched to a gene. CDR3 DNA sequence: TGTGCCAGCAGCGTAGCTACGAGCGGGGGGGTCCTCACAGATACGCAGTATTTT. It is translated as CASSVATSGGVLTDTQYF. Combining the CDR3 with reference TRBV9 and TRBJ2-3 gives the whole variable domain DSGVTQTPKHLITATGQRVTLRCSPRSGDLSVYWYQQSLDQGLQFLIQYYNGEERAKGNILERFSAQQFPDLHSELNLSSLELGDSALYFCASSVATSGGVLTDTQYFGPGTRLTVL.

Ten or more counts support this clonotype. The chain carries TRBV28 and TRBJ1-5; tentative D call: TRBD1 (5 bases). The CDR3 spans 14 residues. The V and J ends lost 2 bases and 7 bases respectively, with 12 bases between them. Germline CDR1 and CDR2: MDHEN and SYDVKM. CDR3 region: CASSLGGVRQPQHF. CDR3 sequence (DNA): TGTGCCAGCAGTTTAGGGGGGGTTCGACAGCCCCAGCATTTT.

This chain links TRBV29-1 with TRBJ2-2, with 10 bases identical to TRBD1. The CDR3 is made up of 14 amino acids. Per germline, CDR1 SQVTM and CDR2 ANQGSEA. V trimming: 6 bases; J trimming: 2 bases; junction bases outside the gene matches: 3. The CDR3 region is CSVETGGNTGELFF. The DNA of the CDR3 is TGCAGCGTGGAGACAGGGGGCAACACCGGGGAGCTGTTTTTT.

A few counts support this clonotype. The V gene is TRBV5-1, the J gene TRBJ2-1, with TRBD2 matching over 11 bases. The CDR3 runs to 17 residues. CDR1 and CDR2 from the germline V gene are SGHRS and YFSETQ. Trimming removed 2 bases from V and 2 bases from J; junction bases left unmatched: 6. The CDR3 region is CASSFGTSGFPYNEQFF. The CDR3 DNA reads TGCGCCAGCAGCTTTGGGACTAGCGGTTTCCCCTACAATGAGCAGTTCTTC.